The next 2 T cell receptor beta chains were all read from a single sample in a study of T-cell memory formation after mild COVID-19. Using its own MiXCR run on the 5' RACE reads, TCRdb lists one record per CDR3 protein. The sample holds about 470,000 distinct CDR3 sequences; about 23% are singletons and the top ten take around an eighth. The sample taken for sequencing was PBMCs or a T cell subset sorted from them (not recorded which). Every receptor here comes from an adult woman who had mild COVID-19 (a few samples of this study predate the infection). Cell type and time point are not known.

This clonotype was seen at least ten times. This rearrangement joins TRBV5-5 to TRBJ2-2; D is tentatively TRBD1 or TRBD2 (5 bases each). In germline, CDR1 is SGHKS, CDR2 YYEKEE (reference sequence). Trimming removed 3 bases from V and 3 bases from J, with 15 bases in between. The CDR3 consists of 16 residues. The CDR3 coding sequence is TGTGCCAGCAGCTCCCAGGGAGCCTCTGACACCGGGGAGCTGTTTTTT. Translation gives CASSSQGASDTGELFF.

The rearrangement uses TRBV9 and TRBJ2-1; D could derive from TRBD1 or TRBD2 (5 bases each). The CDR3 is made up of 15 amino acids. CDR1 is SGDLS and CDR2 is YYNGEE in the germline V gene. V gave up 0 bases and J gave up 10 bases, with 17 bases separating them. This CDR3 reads CASSVEGSKAREQFF. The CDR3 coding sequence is TGTGCCAGCAGCGTAGAGGGGAGCAAAGCAAGAGAGCAGTTCTTC.